These 31 T cell receptor beta chains came from one sample sequenced in a study of T cells in Graves' hyperthyroidism and ophthalmopathy. What was amplified from RNA transcripts were TCR beta CDR3 regions. The TCR CDR3 was amplified in a first-round RT-PCR using the HTBI primer set. TCRdb re-called the multiplex PCR reads with MiXCR, one entry per CDR3 protein. The data contain nearly 110,000 distinct CDR3 sequences, roughly 15% of them singletons. The sequencing sample was made of blood. These receptors all stem from a woman in her 50s with Graves' hyperthyroidism.

In its sample, this clonotype was seen many times. The V call is TRBV7-3, the J call TRBJ1-1; D uncertain. The V gene's germline CDR1 is SGHTA and CDR2 FQGTGA. This CDR3 has 13 residues. V was clipped by 5 bases and J by 0 bases, with 7 bases between them. CDR3 DNA sequence: TGTGCCAGCAGCGTGGAAATGAACACTGAAGCTTTCTTT. Protein sequence: CASSVEMNTEAFF.

This sequence joins TRBV7-8 and TRBJ2-1; 8 nucleotides agree with TRBD2. CDR3 size: 15 residues. Per the germline V gene, CDR1 is SGHVS and CDR2 is FQNEAQ. Germline trimming cut 3 bases from V and 0 bases from J; bases unmatched to any gene: 1. DNA of the CDR3: TGTGCCAGCAGCTTTAGCGGGAACTCCTACAATGAGCAGTTCTTC. It translates to CASSFSGNSYNEQFF. Supplemented by reference TRBV7-8 and TRBJ2-1, the full variable domain reads GAGVSQSPRYKVAKRGQDVALRCDPISGHVSLFWYQQALGQGPEFLTYFQNEAQLDKSGLPSDRFFAERPEGSVSTLKIQRTQQEDSAVYLCASSFSGNSYNEQFFGPGTRLTVL.

This clonotype appeared many times. The chain combines TRBV6-5 with TRBJ1-2; TRBD1 aligns across 8 bases. The CDR3 sequence is 13 residues long. The germline V gene encodes CDR1 MNHEY and CDR2 SVGAGI. V was pared by 2 bases and J by 4 bases, with 0 bases of the junction left unmatched. CDR3 in amino acids: CASSYDRGYGYTF. Here the CDR3 DNA reads TGTGCCAGCAGTTACGACAGGGGCTATGGCTACACCTTC.

The chain uses TRBV6-1 and TRBJ2-7; possible D gene TRBD1, 6 bases. Germline V CDR1 and CDR2: MNHNS, SASEGT. The CDR3 loop spans 16 amino acids. V was shortened by 2 bases and J by 2 bases, with 16 bases between the two germline ends. The DNA of the CDR3 is TGTGCCAGCAGTGAATCTGTTCGGGACATCACCTACGAGCAGTACTTC. It yields the protein CASSESVRDITYEQYF.

This clonotype was found many times. The CDR3 here is CASSGGTFHNEQFF. The DNA of the CDR3 is TGTGCCAGCAGTGGTGGGACATTCCACAATGAGCAGTTCTTC. The chain joins TRBV6-1 to TRBJ2-1; tentatively, D is TRBD1 (6 bases). The CDR3 is made up of 14 amino acids. Looked up from germline, CDR1 is MNHNS and CDR2 is SASEGT. V was shortened by 4 bases and J by 5 bases, with 12 bases between the two germline ends.

This clonotype was seen repeatedly, ten times or more. The chain has TRBV7-2 and TRBJ2-1; 10 nucleotides line up with TRBD2. The germline gives CDR1 SGHTA, CDR2 FQGNSA. The CDR3 runs to 14 residues. The J segment lost 8 bases and the V segment lost 2 bases, leaving 3 bases of the junction unmatched. The CDR3 spells CASSLLGTSDEQFF. As DNA, the CDR3 is TGTGCCAGCAGCTTATTGGGGACTAGCGATGAGCAGTTCTTC.

This clonotype occurred many times. The V gene is TRBV30, the J gene TRBJ2-1; 7 bases agree with TRBD2. The CDR3 extends over 12 amino acids. Germline V lookup: CDR1 GTSNPN, CDR2 SVGIG (reference sequence). The junction had 7 bases not matched to a gene; V was cut back by 4 bases and J by 10 bases. Written as DNA, the CDR3 is TGTGCCTGGAATACGGGAGGAAAAGAGCAGTTCTTC. Its protein is CAWNTGGKEQFF.

This clonotype was recorded many times. The chain carries TRBV18 and TRBJ2-5, with D unclear. CDR1 is KGHSH, CDR2 LQKENI, per germline. Between the trimmed V and J ends, which lost 3 bases and 2 bases, there was a span of 13 bases. This CDR3 spans 15 amino acids. The CDR3 DNA follows: TGTGCCAGCTCACCTAGCCGGGCGGATCAAGAGACCCAGTACTTC. This codes for CASSPSRADQETQYF. Together with reference TRBV18 and TRBJ2-5, the CDR3 gives the full variable domain: NAGVMQNPRHLVRRRGQEARLRCSPMKGHSHVYWYRQLPEEGLKFMVYLQKENIIDESGMPKERFSAEFPKEGPSILRIQQVVRGDSAAYFCASSPSRADQETQYFGPGTRLLVL.

V gene TRBV11-1 combines with J gene TRBJ2-7, with 10 bases lining up with TRBD2. Germline V gene data show CDR1 as SGHAT and CDR2 as FQDESV (reference sequence). Trimming cost V 1 base and J 3 bases; bases outside gene matches: 6. CDR3 length: 16 residues. The CDR3 DNA sequence: TGTGCCAGCAGCTTAGGGACTAGCGGACTGTACTACGAGCAGTACTTC. Its translation: CASSLGTSGLYYEQYF.

This clonotype was observed many times. The chain joins TRBV7-2 to TRBJ1-6, with no clear D. Germline V gives CDR1 SGHTA, CDR2 FQGNSA. Deletions cut 6 bases from V and 10 bases from J, with 13 bases between. CDR3 length: 13 residues. The DNA for the CDR3 is TGTGCCAGCAGTCTGCCACCGGGCTCACCCCTCCACTTT. Residues: CASSLPPGSPLHF.

This clonotype has a count of ten or more. V is TRBV5-1 and J is TRBJ1-6, with unresolved D. This CDR3 region has 13 residues. Germline V CDR1 and CDR2: SGHRS, YFSETQ. The V and J ends lost 2 bases and 7 bases respectively, with 7 bases between them. The CDR3 spells CASSFLGNSPLHF. Written as DNA, the CDR3 is TGCGCCAGCAGCTTCTTGGGGAATTCACCCCTCCACTTT.

This clonotype was recorded many times. The V gene is TRBV28, the J gene TRBJ2-7, with D perhaps TRBD1 (6 bases). In germline, CDR1 is MDHEN, CDR2 SYDVKM. The CDR3 covers 13 residues. With 6 bases removed from V and 6 bases from J, the gap between germline ends came to 15 bases. The CDR3: CASSWNRVPEQYV. For the CDR3, the DNA is TGTGCCAGCAGCTGGAACAGGGTCCCCGAGCAGTACGTC.

At least ten counts were recorded for this clonotype. This CDR3 is CSARRWHPAETQYF. The CDR3 nucleotides read TGCAGTGCGCGAAGGTGGCACCCGGCGGAGACCCAGTACTTC. The rearrangement uses TRBV20-1 and TRBJ2-5; D is unclear. V shed 6 bases and J shed 5 bases, with 19 bases lying between them. CDR1 DFQATT and CDR2 SNEGSKA come from the germline V gene (reference sequence). The CDR3 has 14 residues.

The rearrangement links TRBV3-1 to TRBJ1-1; no clear D. The V end was cut by 4 bases, the J end by 0 bases, with 9 bases between. The CDR3 spans 14 residues. Germline CDR1 and CDR2: LGHDT and YNNKEL (reference sequence). CDR3 amino acids: CASSPTSLNTEAFF. CDR3 DNA sequence: TGTGCCAGCAGCCCTACTTCACTGAACACTGAAGCTTTCTTT.

In this sample, this clonotype turned up many times. The CDR3 here is CASSQLRATDTQYF. The CDR3 nucleotides read TGTGCCAGCAGCCAATTGCGGGCCACAGATACGCAGTATTTT. The chain combines TRBV14 with TRBJ2-3, with a possible D match to TRBD2 (5 bases). This CDR3 spans 14 amino acids. Deletions cut 2 bases from V and 2 bases from J, with 8 bases between. Germline-derived CDR1 and CDR2 are SGHDN and FVKESK. Drawing the rest from reference TRBV14 and TRBJ2-3, the complete variable domain is EAGVTQFPSHSVIEKGQTVTLRCDPISGHDNLYWYRRVMGKEIKFLLHFVKESKQDESGMPNNRFLAERTGGTYSTLKVQPAELEDSGVYFCASSQLRATDTQYFGPGTRLTVL.

This clonotype has a count of ten or more. The chain couples TRBV29-1 to TRBJ2-5; 11 bases map to TRBD2. Germline V CDR1 and CDR2: SQVTM, ANQGSEA. The CDR3 length is 15 residues. V shed 6 bases, J shed 3 bases, and the junction held 9 bases outside the gene matches. CDR3 residues: CSVTSGTGREETQYF. For the CDR3, the DNA is TGCAGCGTGACTAGCGGGACAGGCAGGGAAGAGACCCAGTACTTC.

This clonotype was counted many times. This CDR3 reads CASSERSSGNTIYF. DNA of the CDR3: TGTGCCAGCAGTGAACGGAGCTCTGGAAACACCATATATTTT. The chain uses TRBV2 and TRBJ1-3; D call uncertain. Looked up from germline, CDR1 is SNHLY and CDR2 is FYNNEI. Between the trimmed V and J ends, which lost 2 bases and 0 bases, there was a span of 5 bases. The length of the CDR3 is 14 residues.

This clonotype has at least ten counts. The chain uses TRBV2 and TRBJ1-3; D is unresolved. V dropped 0 bases and J dropped 4 bases, with 7 bases sitting between them. The CDR3 spans 14 residues. Germline-derived CDR1 and CDR2 are SNHLY and FYNNEI. The CDR3 DNA is TGTGCCAGCAGTGAAGCACGGGCGGGAAACACCATATATTTT. Translating it yields CASSEARAGNTIYF.

This clonotype was detected ten times or more. V and J are TRBV20-1 and TRBJ2-1; 8 bases agree with TRBD1. CDR1 is DFQATT and CDR2 is SNEGSKA in the germline V gene (reference sequence). This CDR3 contains 14 residues. The V gene end was trimmed by 5 bases and the J gene end by 4 bases; junction bases not matched to a gene: 7. The CDR3 loop reads CSADRTGPYNEQFF. Here the CDR3 DNA reads TGCAGTGCTGACCGGACAGGGCCGTACAATGAGCAGTTCTTC.

The V call is TRBV7-3, the J call TRBJ2-1; 13 bases fit TRBD2. Trimming took 5 bases from V and 10 from J; bases not matched to a gene: 8. The CDR3 covers 15 residues. From germline, CDR1 is SGHTA and CDR2 FQGTGA. In DNA form, the CDR3 reads TGTGCCAGCAGCAAGGGACTAGCGGGACTTAACGAGCAGTTCTTC. Its protein is CASSKGLAGLNEQFF.

This clonotype has just a few counts. The chain combines TRBV15 with TRBJ1-4; 7 bases agree with TRBD1. Germline values: CDR1 LNHNV, CDR2 YYDKDF (reference sequence). Trimming removed 0 bases from V and 6 bases from J; junction bases left unmatched: 4. The CDR3 extends over 15 amino acids. In nucleotides, the CDR3 is TGTGCCACCAGCAGAGAGGGACAGAGGGATGAAAAACTGTTTTTT. Encoded protein: CATSREGQRDEKLFF.

This clonotype has ten or more counts. The gene calls are TRBV5-1 and TRBJ2-3; the match to TRBD2 covers 9 bases. Trimming removed 4 bases from V and 6 bases from J; junction bases left unmatched: 15. Germline CDR1 and CDR2: SGHRS and YFSETQ. The CDR3 runs to 17 residues. The CDR3, as DNA: TGCGCCAGCAGCAACACTGCGGGACTAGCTGGGCGGGATACGCAGTATTTT. It yields the protein CASSNTAGLAGRDTQYF.

The chain uses TRBV7-2 and TRBJ2-5; D gene unclear. CDR1 and CDR2 from the germline V gene are SGHTA and FQGNSA. Trimming cost V 0 bases and J 3 bases, with 8 bases left between them. The CDR3 length is 14 residues. For the CDR3, the DNA is TGTGCCAGCAGCTTAGCTCAACTTAAAGAGACCCAGTACTTC. It yields the protein CASSLAQLKETQYF.

This clonotype was seen many times. This chain joins TRBV20-1 and TRBJ2-2; either TRBD1 or TRBD2 may supply D (5 bases each). This CDR3 comprises 16 residues. V was cut by 0 bases and J by 2 bases, with 13 bases left in between. CDR1 is DFQATT, CDR2 SNEGSKA, per germline (reference sequence). The CDR3 sequence: CSARDRQRTNTGELFF. The CDR3, as DNA: TGCAGTGCTAGAGACCGCCAGCGGACAAACACCGGGGAGCTGTTTTTT.

The J gene is TRBJ1-2, the V gene TRBV25-1; unclear D gene. Germline V lookup: CDR1 MGHDK, CDR2 SYGVNS. V lost 2 bases and J 8 bases, leaving 12 bases between the germline ends. The CDR3 is 13 residues long. Written as DNA, the CDR3 is TGTGCCAGCAGTGAAATTGAACAGACCGGCTACACCTTC. It specifies CASSEIEQTGYTF.

As concerns this clonotype: This may stem from a read error, because a much larger clone lies one nucleotide away. The rearrangement links TRBV29-1 to TRBJ2-7; D possibly corresponds to TRBD1 (5 bases). Trimming removed 4 bases at V and 0 bases at J, with 10 bases between. The CDR3 loop spans 13 amino acids. Germline CDR1 SQVTM, CDR2 ANQGSEA. The CDR3, as DNA: TGCAGCGTTGGGGGCGCAAGCTCCTACGAGCAGTACTTC. Translated, it gives CSVGGASSYEQYF.

At least ten counts were recorded for this clonotype. V and J are TRBV20-1 and TRBJ2-3; 9 bases agree with TRBD1. Germline trimming cut 4 bases from V and 3 bases from J; bases unmatched to any gene: 5. The CDR3 runs 14 residues. Looked up from germline, CDR1 is DFQATT and CDR2 is SNEGSKA (reference sequence). CDR3 coding DNA: TGCAGTGCTATCCGGGACAGGGCTACAGATACGCAGTATTTT. This translates into CSAIRDRATDTQYF.

This clonotype was counted many times. The chain is built from TRBV6-1 and TRBJ2-3; TRBD1 matches 10 bases. CDR1 MNHNS and CDR2 SASEGT come from the germline V gene. Trimming cost V 8 bases and J 6 bases; bases outside gene matches: 8. This CDR3 is built from 14 residues. The CDR3 sequence: CASCGDRGEDTQYF. DNA of the CDR3: TGTGCCAGCTGTGGGGACAGGGGAGAGGATACGCAGTATTTT.

The rearrangement uses TRBV2 and TRBJ1-5; D unresolved. Trimming removed 3 bases from V and 3 bases from J, with 9 bases in between. CDR3 length: 14 residues. Germline CDR1 reads SNHLY; CDR2 reads FYNNEI. This CDR3 reads CASSDRGNNQPQHF. The CDR3 DNA sequence: TGTGCCAGCAGTGACCGGGGTAACAATCAGCCCCAGCATTTT.

In this sample, this clonotype turned up once. CDR3 coding DNA: TGTGCCAGCAGGGGTGGGAGTTACCACGAGCAGTACTTC. This encodes CASRGGSYHEQYF. V and J are TRBV6-2 or TRBV6-3 and TRBJ2-7, with D maybe TRBD2 (5 bases). The germline gives CDR1 MNHEY, CDR2 SVGEGT. Trimming left V 6 bases short and J 5 bases short, with 14 bases between. This CDR3 comprises 13 residues.

This clonotype has at least ten counts. CDR3 in DNA: TGCAGTGCAAAGGACTCGACCTACGAGCAGTACTTC. This sequence encodes CSAKDSTYEQYF. The rearrangement joins TRBV20-1 to TRBJ2-7; possible D gene TRBD2, 5 bases. Germline CDR1 and CDR2: DFQATT and SNEGSKA (reference sequence). CDR3 length: 12 amino acids. The germline V and J ends were trimmed by 6 bases and 2 bases, with 11 bases remaining between them.